The clone carrying this T cell receptor beta chain occurred a few times. This sample was taken from a study of cytomegalovirus exposure and HLA in healthy donors. This CDR3 is built from 13 residues. V was cut by 0 bases and J by 9 bases, with 9 bases left in between. Germline V gene sequence: CDR1 LNHNV, CDR2 YYDKDF (reference sequence). The PCR ran on 60 Vbeta and 13 Jbeta primers. Assay: immunoSEQ multiplex PCR; the TCRdb copy retains only in-frame clones and omits some. The sample carries approximately 300,000 clones, over 70% recorded once. Sequencing was performed on PBMCs. This sequence was found in a girl aged 2 to 9 in good health and CMV-seronegative. The genes are TRBV15 and TRBJ2-1; maybe TRBD1 (5 bases). In DNA, the CDR3 is TGTGCCACCAGCAGAGATCAGGGCCGTGAGCAGTTCTTC. It translates to CATSRDQGREQFF.